This entry is about one T cell receptor beta chain. Antigen unknown. This record belongs to a study of CXCR3-negative and CXCR3-positive naive CD8 T cells. Study-level findings and limits: Naive cells that were CXCR3-positive had more hydrophobic TRB CDR3s (compared with CXCR3-negative naive cells). Similar TRBV-TRBJ usage was seen in naive cells (both CXCR3-negative and CXCR3-positive), but memory cells differed.

With UMI labels, 5' RACE was used to prepare the TRB cDNA libraries. TCRdb processed the 5' RACE reads again and assigns one entry to each CDR3 protein, with no DNA. The table lists over 95,000 distinct CDR3 sequences. The CDR3 has 15 amino acids. Germline V gives CDR1 SEHNR, CDR2 FQNEAQ (reference sequence). The genes are TRBV7-9 and TRBJ2-5; no DNA is available, so the TRBD2 call from TCRdb remains unchecked. The sequence was obtained from a human donor in good health. Some clones in this sample may be carry-over from other donors' samples. Source material: naive CXCR3+ CD8+ T cells from blood. This sample's subset: CD45RO-CCR7+CD27+CD95- naive CD8+ T cells expressing CXCR3 (TNR3+). Here the CDR3 reads CASSSTWTSGETQYF. Using reference TRBV7-9 and TRBJ2-5 for the parts outside the CDR3, the full variable domain is DTGVSQNPRHKITKRGQNVTFRCDPISEHNRLYWYRQTLGQGPEFLTYFQNEAQLEKSRLLSDRFSAERPKGSFSTLEIQRTEQGDSAMYLCASSSTWTSGETQYFGPGTRLLVL.